The present T cell receptor (beta chain) was sequenced within a study of cytomegalovirus exposure and HLA in healthy donors. Study outcomes and limitations: Most CMV-associated TCR beta chains appeared HLA-restricted in a later analysis. With later analysis, a missense DCLRE1C variant became linked to TCR beta V- and J-gene trimming. Earlier analysis looked at TCR beta V segments, and most were productive about 87% or about 30% of the time.

A remark on this clone: Its target is not known.

CDR1 is LGHNA, CDR2 YSLEER, per germline. This CDR3 is built from 15 residues. Trimming removed 1 base at V and 3 bases at J, with 13 bases between. The PCR employed 60 Vbeta primers together with 13 Jbeta primers. Profiled with immunoSEQ multiplex PCR; TCRdb holds only in-frame clones, not every one. Counted here are more than 95,000 clones, under 80% occurring once; the ten biggest clones make up approximately 10%. The chain combines TRBV4-3 with TRBJ2-7, with D perhaps TRBD1 (6 bases). The sequenced sample was PBMCs. This clonotype was sampled from a woman between 45 and 60 years old in good health and CMV-seropositive. In nucleotides, the CDR3 is TGCGCCAGCAGCCAAGGCACAGGGATCGACTACGAGCAGTACTTC. Encoded protein: CASSQGTGIDYEQYF.